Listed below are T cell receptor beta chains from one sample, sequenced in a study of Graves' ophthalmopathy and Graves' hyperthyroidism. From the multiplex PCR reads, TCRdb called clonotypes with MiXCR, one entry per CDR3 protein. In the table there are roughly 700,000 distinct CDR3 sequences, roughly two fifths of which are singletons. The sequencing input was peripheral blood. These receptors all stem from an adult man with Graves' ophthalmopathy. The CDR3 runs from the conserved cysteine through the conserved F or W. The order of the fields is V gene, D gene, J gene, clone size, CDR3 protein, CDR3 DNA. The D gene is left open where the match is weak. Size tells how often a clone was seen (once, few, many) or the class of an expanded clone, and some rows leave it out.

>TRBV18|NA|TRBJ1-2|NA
CASSPPAQYGYTF
TGTGCCAGCTCACCACCGGCCCAGTATGGCTACACCTTC
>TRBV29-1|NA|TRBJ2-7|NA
CSVDEQGSYEQYF
TGCAGCGTTGATGAGCAGGGCAGTTACGAGCAGTACTTC
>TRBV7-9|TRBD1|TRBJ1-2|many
CASSFGQGNYGYTF
TGTGCCAGCAGCTTCGGACAGGGGAACTATGGCTACACCTTC
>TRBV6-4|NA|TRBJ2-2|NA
CASREKGGNTGELFF
TGTGCCAGCAGAGAGAAAGGGGGGAACACCGGGGAGCTGTTTTTT
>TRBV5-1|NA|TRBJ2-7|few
CASRSDRAYEQCF
TGCGCCAGCAGATCGGACCGAGCCTACGAGCAGTGCTTC
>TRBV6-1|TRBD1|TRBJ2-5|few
CASSSPTGGAETQYF
TGTGCCAGCAGTTCACCGACAGGGGGGGCAGAGACCCAGTACTTC
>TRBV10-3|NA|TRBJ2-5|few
CASSSTRSGRRETQYF
TGTGCCAGCAGTTCCACCAGGAGTGGCCGGAGGGAGACCCAGTACTTC
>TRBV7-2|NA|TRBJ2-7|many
CASSFDRDQSYEQYF
TGTGCCAGCAGCTTCGACCGGGACCAATCCTACGAGCAGTACTTC
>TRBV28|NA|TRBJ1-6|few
CASSFGGQGGWSPLHF
TGTGCCAGCAGTTTCGGAGGGCAGGGTGGATGGTCACCCCTCCACTTT
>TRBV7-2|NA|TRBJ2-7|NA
CASSLGGRAPYF
TGTGCCAGCAGCTTAGGAGGGCGGGCGCCGTACTTC
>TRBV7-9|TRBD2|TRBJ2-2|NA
CASTKNGGANTGELFF
TGCGCCAGCACCAAGAACGGGGGGGCGAACACCGGGGAGCTGTTTTTT
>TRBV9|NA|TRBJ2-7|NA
CASSLAAGSEQYF
TGTGCCAGCAGCCTTGCGGCCGGGAGCGAGCAGTACTTC
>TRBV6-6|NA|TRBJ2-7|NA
CASRPITGEDEQYF
TGTGCCAGCCGGCCTATTACAGGGGAGGACGAGCAGTACTTC
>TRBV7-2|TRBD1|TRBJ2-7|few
CASSSDRVLYEQYF
TGTGCCAGCAGCTCAGACAGGGTTTTATACGAGCAGTACTTC
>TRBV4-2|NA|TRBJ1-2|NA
CASSADRGFGYTF
TGTGCCAGCAGCGCCGACCGAGGGTTCGGCTACACCTTC
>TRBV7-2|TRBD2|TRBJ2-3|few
CASSSGLAGTDTQYF
TGTGCCAGCAGCTCCGGACTAGCGGGCACAGATACGCAGTATTTT
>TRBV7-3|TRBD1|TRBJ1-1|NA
CASSLSSGGMPEAFF
TGTGCCAGCAGCTTAAGCTCAGGGGGCATGCCTGAAGCTTTCTTT
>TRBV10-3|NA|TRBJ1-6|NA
CASSYKDWGVDSPLHF
TGTGCCAGCAGTTACAAAGATTGGGGAGTGGACTCACCCCTCCACTTT
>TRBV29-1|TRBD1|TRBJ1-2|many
CSVEVGTGTYGYTF
TGCAGCGTTGAAGTGGGGACAGGGACCTATGGCTACACCTTC
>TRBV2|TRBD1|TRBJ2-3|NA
CASRDRGRTDTQYF
TGTGCCAGCAGGGACAGGGGTCGGACAGATACGCAGTATTTT
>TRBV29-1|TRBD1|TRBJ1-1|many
CSVDRQGGTEAFF
TGCAGCGTTGATCGACAGGGTGGAACTGAAGCTTTCTTT
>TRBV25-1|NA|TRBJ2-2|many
CASSELHGELFF
TGTGCCAGCAGTGAATTGCACGGGGAGCTGTTTTTT
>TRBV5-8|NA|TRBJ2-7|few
CASSITGVYEQYF
TGTGCCAGCAGCATCACAGGTGTCTACGAGCAGTACTTC
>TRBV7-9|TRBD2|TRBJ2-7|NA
CASHSGGSSYEQYF
TGTGCCAGCCACAGCGGGGGGAGCTCCTACGAGCAGTACTTC
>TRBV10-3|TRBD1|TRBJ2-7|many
CAIREGQGVYEQYF
TGTGCCATCAGGGAAGGACAGGGGGTTTACGAGCAGTACTTC
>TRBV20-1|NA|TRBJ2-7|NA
CSARSVAPSSYEQYF
TGCAGTGCTCGGTCTGTAGCACCGAGCTCCTACGAGCAGTACTTC
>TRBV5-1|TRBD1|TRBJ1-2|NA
CASSKGDRSLYGYTF
TGCGCCAGCTCTAAGGGGGACAGATCCCTCTATGGCTACACCTTC
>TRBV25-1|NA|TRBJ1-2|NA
CASSLQDSYGYTF
TGTGCCAGCAGCCTACAGGATAGCTATGGCTACACCTTC